One sample yielded the 13 T cell receptor beta chains listed below, sequenced in a study of blood T cells in healthy people across ages. PCR was performed a second time for about 7 to 12 cycles using a sample-barcoded 5' primer and a J-beta primer mix. TCRdb redid the calling of the 5' RACE reads with MiXCR, one entry per CDR3 protein. The data contain roughly 1,500,000 distinct CDR3 sequences, around 35% of them singletons. Sequenced sample: blood. The source of these receptors is a woman between 25 and 40 years old in good health.

This sequence joins TRBV20-1 and TRBJ2-5; 11 bases are shared with TRBD1. J gave up 4 bases and V 1 base, and 5 bases lay outside the gene matches. The CDR3 consists of 15 residues. Germline CDR1 reads DFQATT; CDR2 reads SNEGSKA (reference sequence). This CDR3 reads CSARGTGGRRETQYF. CDR3 coding DNA: TGCAGTGCTAGAGGGACAGGGGGCAGGCGAGAGACCCAGTACTTC.

This clonotype occurred a few times. The rearrangement links TRBV7-7 to TRBJ2-1, with D hard to call. Looked up from germline, CDR1 is SSHAT and CDR2 is FNYEAQ (reference sequence). V was clipped by 3 bases and J by 8 bases, with 14 bases between them. The CDR3 contains 14 residues. CDR3 nucleotide sequence: TGTGCCAGCAGCTTGAACCCATTCGGAGATGAGCAGTTCTTC. Translating it yields CASSLNPFGDEQFF.

This rearrangement joins TRBV3-1 to TRBJ2-5; D is unresolved. Trimming left V 4 bases short and J 7 bases short, with 7 bases between. Germline V gene lookup returns CDR1 LGHDT and CDR2 YNNKEL (reference sequence). The CDR3 consists of 11 residues. This chain's CDR3 is CASSPGRTQYF. The DNA for the CDR3 is TGTGCCAGCAGCCCAGGTCGGACCCAGTACTTC.

Of note for this clonotype: Without the conserved terminal phenylalanine or tryptophan, this CDR3 likely stems from a read error. This chain uses TRBV20-1 with TRBJ1-2; D may be TRBD1 (5 bases). Trimming took 2 bases from V and 2 from J, leaving 12 bases between them. The CDR3 contains 14 residues. Germline V gene lookup returns CDR1 DFQATT and CDR2 SNEGSKA (reference sequence). The CDR3 region is CSARQGSQNYGYTL. CDR3 in DNA: TGCAGTGCTAGACAGGGTAGTCAAAACTATGGCTACACCCTC.

V usage is TRBV20-1 and J usage is TRBJ2-4; D not certain. Germline V gene sequence: CDR1 DFQATT, CDR2 SNEGSKA (reference sequence). This CDR3 has 13 amino acids. Trimming pared 3 bases from V and 0 bases from J, leaving 6 bases between. In nucleotides, the CDR3 is TGCAGTGCTAGTAGCCCAGCCAAAAACATTCAGTACTTC. Translated, it gives CSASSPAKNIQYF.

This clonotype occurred a few times. The gene calls are TRBV27 and TRBJ1-1, with a tentative D call TRBD1 (5 bases). V lost 5 bases and J 4 bases, leaving 14 bases between the germline ends. This CDR3 is 14 amino acids long. The germline gives CDR1 MNHEY, CDR2 SMNVEV (reference sequence). CDR3 coding DNA: TGTGCCAGCAGTCCCGGGACCTTGGGCACTGAAGCTTTCTTT. Translating gives CASSPGTLGTEAFF.

To note about this clonotype: A much larger clone differs by one base, so this may be a read error. The chain couples TRBV10-3 to TRBJ1-2; 8 nucleotides line up with TRBD1. V lost 6 bases, J lost 3 bases, and 3 bases stayed unmatched. This CDR3 is built from 13 residues. Germline V lookup: CDR1 ENHRY, CDR2 SYGVKD. This chain's CDR3 is CAIRETGDYGYTF. As DNA, the CDR3 is TGTGCCATCAGGGAGACAGGGGACTATGGCTACACCTTC.

About this clonotype: This sequence may be a read error, since a much larger clone differs from it by one base. V usage is TRBV29-1 and J usage is TRBJ2-1, with a weak D call TRBD2 (6 bases). The CDR3 runs 13 residues. Germline V lookup: CDR1 SQVTM, CDR2 ANQGSEA. CDR3 nucleotide sequence: TGCAGCGTTGGCGGGACGTCCTACGATGAGCAGTTCTTC. This codes for CSVGGTSYDEQFF.

This clonotype was picked up a small number of times. The gene calls are TRBV14 and TRBJ2-7; D is possibly TRBD2 (5 bases). Trimming cost V 0 bases and J 0 bases, with 12 bases left between them. The CDR3 sequence is 16 residues long. CDR1 and CDR2 from the germline V gene are SGHDN and FVKESK. CDR3 sequence reads: CASSQEIARGSYEQYF. For the CDR3, the DNA is TGTGCCAGCAGCCAAGAAATAGCTCGGGGCTCCTACGAGCAGTACTTC.

The chain combines TRBV7-8 with TRBJ1-1; D possibly corresponds to TRBD1 (6 bases). Trimming pared 0 bases from V and 8 bases from J, leaving 13 bases between. This CDR3 comprises 14 residues. Germline V CDR1 and CDR2: SGHVS, FQNEAQ. CDR3 in DNA: TGTGCCAGCAGCTTAGCAGTAAGAGGGGGAGAAGCTTTCTTT. It yields the protein CASSLAVRGGEAFF.

The chain links TRBV20-1 to TRBJ2-7; no firm D call. The CDR3 consists of 15 residues. V lost 0 bases, J lost 2 bases, and 14 bases lay in between. Germline values: CDR1 DFQATT, CDR2 SNEGSKA (reference sequence). The CDR3 is CSARDIYGGTYEQYF. The CDR3 bases are TGCAGTGCTAGAGATATCTACGGCGGAACCTACGAGCAGTACTTC.

This clonotype appeared many times. V is TRBV29-1 and J is TRBJ2-3, with no clear D. Between the trimmed V and J ends, which lost 8 bases and 4 bases, there was a span of 10 bases. The CDR3 is 11 residues long. Per the germline V gene, CDR1 is SQVTM and CDR2 is ANQGSEA. CDR3 sequence (DNA): TGCAGCCTCCAAAACGCAGATACGCAGTATTTT. It codes for CSLQNADTQYF.

Of note for this clonotype: One junction end disagrees with the germline gene, perhaps due to a read error. The V gene is TRBV9, the J gene TRBJ2-5, with a weak D call TRBD2 (6 bases). Germline CDR1 is SGDLS and CDR2 is YYNGEE. This CDR3 contains 15 residues. The CDR3 loop reads CARSVGPAGRETQYF. CDR3 DNA sequence: TGTGCCCGCAGCGTAGGTCCGGCGGGACGGGAGACCCAGTACTTC.